The 24 T cell receptor beta chains below come from one sample, sequenced in a study of blood T cell repertoires in COVID-19. Here immunoSEQ multiplex PCR was the method, and the copy in TCRdb shows in-frame clones only, minus some. The sample includes a few hundred thousand clones, about 90% of them seen just once. Sequenced sample: PBMCs or T cells enriched from blood (not recorded which). These receptor sequences come from a man aged 35 to 55 in a cohort exposed to, infected with or recovered from COVID-19 (not recorded which).

This chain connects TRBV7-9 to TRBJ2-7; possible D gene TRBD1, 6 bases. CDR1 and CDR2 from the germline V gene are SEHNR and FQNEAQ (reference sequence). V lost 5 bases to trimming and J lost 0 bases, with 8 bases between them. This CDR3 has 13 residues. This chain's CDR3 is CASSTGHSYEQYF. CDR3 nucleotide sequence: TGTGCCAGCAGCACAGGGCACTCCTACGAGCAGTACTTC.

V usage is TRBV5-1 and J usage is TRBJ2-2; weak D call: TRBD2 (6 bases). Looked up from germline, CDR1 is SGHRS and CDR2 is YFSETQ. The CDR3 is 15 residues long. V gave up 0 bases and J gave up 4 bases, with 10 bases separating them. CDR3 in amino acids: CASSLGGEFTGELFF. In DNA form, the CDR3 reads TGCGCCAGCAGCTTGGGCGGGGAGTTCACCGGGGAGCTGTTTTTT. Filled out from reference TRBV5-1 and TRBJ2-2, the complete variable domain reads KAGVTQTPRYLIKTRGQQVTLSCSPISGHRSVSWYQQTPGQGLQFLFEYFSETQRNKGNFPGRFSGRQFSNSRSEMNVSTLELGDSALYLCASSLGGEFTGELFFGEGSRLTVL.

The genes are TRBV3-1 (or the pseudogene TRBV3-2) and TRBJ2-5; 9 bases align to TRBD2. The CDR3 has 15 residues. In germline, CDR1 is LGHDT, CDR2 YNNKEL (reference sequence). Trimming removed 4 bases from V and 5 bases from J; junction bases left unmatched: 8. The chain's CDR3 is CASSPPSGMSETQYF. The CDR3 DNA is TGTGCCAGCAGCCCTCCTAGCGGGATGAGCGAGACCCAGTACTTC.

The V and J genes are TRBV19 and TRBJ1-3, with a possible D match to TRBD1 (6 bases). V lost 5 bases and J 0 bases, leaving 8 bases between the germline ends. The CDR3 is 14 residues long. Germline assignment: CDR1 LNHDA and CDR2 SQIVND (reference sequence). CDR3 nucleotide sequence: TGTGCCAGTAGTGACAGGAGCTCTGGAAACACCATATATTTT. Its translation: CASSDRSSGNTIYF.

CDR3: CASSLGLAGADTQYF. CDR3 nucleotide sequence: TGTGCCAGCAGCTTGGGGCTAGCGGGAGCAGATACGCAGTATTTT. V usage is TRBV7-9 and J usage is TRBJ2-3; TRBD2 aligns across 10 bases. V lost 3 bases, J lost 4 bases, and 4 bases stayed unmatched. The CDR3 is made up of 15 amino acids. CDR1 and CDR2 from the germline V gene are SEHNR and FQNEAQ (reference sequence).

This sequence joins TRBV19 and TRBJ1-6; 11 bases line up with TRBD1. J was trimmed by 7 bases and V by 8 bases; bases with no gene match: 4. This CDR3 comprises 14 residues. Germline values: CDR1 LNHDA, CDR2 SQIVND (reference sequence). The CDR3 DNA reads as TGTGCCAGTGGACAGGGGGCGGGAAATTCACCCCTCCACTTT. Its translation: CASGQGAGNSPLHF.

The chain recombines TRBV5-5 with TRBJ1-1; the D is unclear. Germline V gene data show CDR1 as SGHKS and CDR2 as YYEKEE (reference sequence). Deletions cut 2 bases from V and 1 base from J, with 12 bases between. The CDR3 loop spans 15 amino acids. The CDR3 protein is CASSFVTARNTEAFF. CDR3 bases: TGTGCCAGCAGCTTCGTTACAGCACGGAACACTGAAGCTTTCTTT.

V is TRBV7-6 and J is TRBJ1-1; 7 nucleotides match TRBD1. The CDR3 sequence is 16 residues long. Looked up from germline, CDR1 is SGHVS and CDR2 is FNYEAQ. Trimming cost V 5 bases and J 0 bases; bases outside gene matches: 9. CDR3 residues: CASSLGQDLMNTEAFF. CDR3 coding DNA: TGTGCCAGCAGCCTAGGACAGGACCTTATGAACACTGAAGCTTTCTTT.

This clone was observed a few times. The chain links TRBV15 to TRBJ1-4, with TRBD1 matching over 8 bases. The V and J ends lost 0 bases and 6 bases, in that order; junction bases with no gene match: 9. The CDR3 covers 17 residues. The germline V gene has CDR1 LNHNV and CDR2 YYDKDF (reference sequence). CDR3 protein: CATSRDGSGTGYEKLFF. CDR3 DNA: TGTGCCACCAGCAGAGATGGGTCCGGGACAGGATATGAAAAACTGTTTTTT.

V gene TRBV6-4 combines with J gene TRBJ1-5; D remains ambiguous. The ends were cut back, 4 bases at V and 1 base at J, with 5 bases in the middle. This CDR3 spans 13 amino acids. Looked up from germline, CDR1 is MRHNA and CDR2 is SNTAGT. DNA of the CDR3: TGTGCCAGCAGTGTCAGGAGCAATCAGCCCCAGCATTTT. It specifies CASSVRSNQPQHF.

CDR3 DNA sequence: TGTGCCAGCAGCTTAGACCTAGCGGGAGCGATTGAGACCCAGTACTTC. This translates into CASSLDLAGAIETQYF. This chain links TRBV11-1 with TRBJ2-5, with TRBD2 matching 10 bases. CDR3 length equals 16 residues. CDR1 is SGHAT and CDR2 is FQDESV in the germline V gene (reference sequence). V shed 1 base and J 5 bases; nucleotides not matched to a gene: 7. Variable domain in full (rest from reference TRBV11-1 and TRBJ2-5): EAEVAQSPRYKITEKSQAVAFWCDPISGHATLYWYRQILGQGPELLVQFQDESVVDDSQLPKDRFSAERLKGVDSTLKIQPAELGDSAMYLCASSLDLAGAIETQYFGPGTRLLVL.

V is TRBV20-1 and J is TRBJ2-1; the D is unclear. CDR3 size: 10 residues. From germline, CDR1 is DFQATT and CDR2 SNEGSKA (reference sequence). Trimming took 5 bases from V and 9 from J, leaving 8 bases between them. Here the CDR3 reads CSAHYREQFF. As DNA, the CDR3 is TGCAGTGCTCACTATCGTGAGCAGTTCTTC.

The genes are TRBV6-5 and TRBJ2-7; 11 bases are shared with TRBD2. V was clipped by 0 bases and J by 4 bases; unmatched bases: 2. CDR3 size: 15 residues. Germline CDR1 is MNHEY and CDR2 is SVGAGI. CDR3 protein: CASSYSTSGAYEQYF. The DNA for the CDR3 is TGTGCCAGCAGTTACTCGACTAGCGGGGCATACGAGCAGTACTTC.

This clone showed up just a few times. In the same sample, other DNA sequences code for this CDR3. V and J are TRBV27 and TRBJ1-5; no firm D call. The germline V gene encodes CDR1 MNHEY and CDR2 SMNVEV (reference sequence). The CDR3 covers 14 residues. V lost 5 bases and J lost 0, with 8 bases in between. CDR3 nucleotides: TGTGCCAGCAGTCTTTCCTATAGCAATCAGCCCCAGCATTTT. The encoded protein is CASSLSYSNQPQHF.

This sequence joins TRBV19 and TRBJ1-6, with D perhaps matching TRBD1 (5 bases). Germline V gives CDR1 LNHDA, CDR2 SQIVND (reference sequence). The CDR3 runs 12 residues. Deletions cut 5 bases from V and 14 bases from J, with 13 bases between. In DNA form, the CDR3 reads TGTGCCAGTAGTTCTCAGGGATGGACCCTCCACTTT. As protein: CASSSQGWTLHF.

The V call is TRBV5-6, the J call TRBJ1-4; D gene ambiguous. The CDR3 contains 13 residues. Trimming shortened V by 4 bases and J by 8 bases, and 12 bases separated the two germline ends. CDR1 SGHDT and CDR2 YYEEEE come from the germline V gene. The CDR3 nucleotides read TGTGCCAGCAGCCTACGGGATGAGGAAAAACTGTTTTTT. Translation: CASSLRDEEKLFF.

The chain has TRBV7-2 and TRBJ1-5, with 7 bases identical to TRBD1. CDR1 and CDR2 (germline): SGHTA, FQGNSA. CDR3 length equals 14 residues. After removal of 5 bases from V and 3 bases from J, the junction contained 4 bases not matched to a gene. DNA of the CDR3: TGTGCCAGCAGCACGGGACAGCCCAATCAGCCCCAGCATTTT. Translating it yields CASSTGQPNQPQHF.

The rearrangement links TRBV7-2 to TRBJ2-2; 8 positions match TRBD1. Looked up from germline, CDR1 is SGHTA and CDR2 is FQGNSA. The V segment lost 7 bases and the J segment 9 bases; nucleotides outside the gene matches: 7. CDR3 size: 13 residues. The CDR3 here is CASTGRQGRELFF. The CDR3 DNA sequence: TGTGCCAGCACCGGAAGACAGGGGAGGGAGCTGTTTTTT.

The chain is built from TRBV6-5 and TRBJ1-1, with 7 bases identical to TRBD1. This CDR3 spans 15 amino acids. After removal of 6 bases from V and 1 base from J, the junction contained 8 bases not matched to a gene. The germline V gene has CDR1 MNHEY and CDR2 SVGAGI. CDR3 DNA sequence: TGTGCCAGCAGACCCTCGACAGGGAGGAACACTGAAGCTTTCTTT. This translates into CASRPSTGRNTEAFF.

This clone appeared a few times. The chain uses TRBV29-1 and TRBJ2-1; TRBD2 might be the D (6 bases). Germline V gives CDR1 SQVTM, CDR2 ANQGSEA. V lost 5 bases, J lost 9 bases, and 14 bases lay in between. The CDR3 consists of 12 residues. The CDR3 loop reads CSVRWASVEQFF. CDR3 nucleotide sequence: TGCAGCGTTAGGTGGGCTAGCGTTGAGCAGTTCTTC.

The J gene is TRBJ2-7, the V gene TRBV28, with TRBD1 identical over 7 bases. Germline CDR1 reads MDHEN; CDR2 reads SYDVKM. J gave up 0 bases and V 7 bases, and 9 bases lay outside the gene matches. This CDR3 spans 15 amino acids. The CDR3 region is CASISSGTDSYEQYF. In nucleotides, the CDR3 is TGTGCCAGCATCTCATCCGGGACAGACTCCTACGAGCAGTACTTC.

The CDR3 reads CASSLNSFNEQYF. The DNA of the CDR3 is TGTGCCAGCAGCTTAAACAGCTTCAACGAGCAGTACTTC. The chain uses TRBV7-2 and TRBJ2-7; D not resolved. The V and J ends lost 2 bases and 5 bases respectively, with 10 bases between them. The CDR3 runs 13 residues. Germline CDR1 SGHTA, CDR2 FQGNSA. The whole variable domain, filled in from reference TRBV7-2 and TRBJ2-7, reads GAGVSQSPSNKVTEKGKDVELRCDPISGHTALYWYRQSLGQGLEFLIYFQGNSAPDKSGLPSDRFSAERTGGSVSTLTIQRTQQEDSAVYLCASSLNSFNEQYFGPGTRLTVT.

The chain is built from TRBV3-1 (or the pseudogene TRBV3-2) and TRBJ2-1; 8 bases match TRBD1. The CDR3 has 15 amino acids. Germline V lookup: CDR1 LGHDT, CDR2 YNNKEL (reference sequence). V shed 4 bases, J shed 6 bases, and the junction held 8 bases outside the gene matches. CDR3 nucleotide sequence: TGTGCCAGCAGCCGTCCGGGACAGGACCCCAATGAGCAGTTCTTC. Protein: CASSRPGQDPNEQFF.

The chain joins TRBV28 to TRBJ2-7, with 12 nucleotides matching TRBD2. V shed 10 bases, J shed 3 bases, and the junction held 10 bases outside the gene matches. The CDR3 is 15 amino acids. The germline V gene has CDR1 MDHEN and CDR2 SYDVKM. The CDR3, as DNA: TGTGCCACCCAAGGCACGACTAGCGGGAGCTACGAGCAGTACTTC. Its protein product is CATQGTTSGSYEQYF. Full variable domain (rest looked up from reference TRBV28 and TRBJ2-7): DVKVTQSSRYLVKRTGEKVFLECVQDMDHENMFWYRQDPGLGLRLIYFSYDVKMKEKGDIPEGYSVSREKKERFSLILESASTNQTSMYLCATQGTTSGSYEQYFGPGTRLTVT.